The next 21 T cell receptor beta chains were all read from a single sample in a study of T cells in Graves' hyperthyroidism and ophthalmopathy. RNA transcripts served as the template for amplifying TCR beta CDR3 regions. First-round RT-PCR of the TCR CDR3 relied on the HTBI primer set. TCRdb re-called the multiplex PCR reads through MiXCR, storing one row per CDR3 protein. The sample lists around 430,000 distinct CDR3 sequences, approximately 15% occurring once. The sample taken for sequencing was blood. All receptors derive from a woman aged 25-40 years with Graves' hyperthyroidism.

This clonotype showed up many times. The chain carries TRBV12-3 or TRBV12-4 and TRBJ1-1; 7 bases match TRBD1. V lost 7 bases and J lost 2; bases outside the gene matches: 7. The CDR3 runs to 14 residues. DNA for the CDR3: TGTGCCAGCACAACGACAGGGTCTAACACTGAAGCTTTCTTT. This encodes CASTTTGSNTEAFF.

The table lists this clonotype with a few counts. The J gene is TRBJ2-7, the V gene TRBV20-1; D not resolved. CDR3 length: 15 residues. V was pared by 5 bases and J by 0 bases, with 17 bases between. In germline, CDR1 is DFQATT, CDR2 SNEGSKA (reference sequence). CDR3 DNA sequence: TGCAGTGCTGTAACATATCTGGGCGCCTCCTACGAGCAGTACTTC. Protein sequence: CSAVTYLGASYEQYF.

The genes are TRBV7-9 and TRBJ1-5; D gene unclear. The germline V and J ends were trimmed by 6 bases and 6 bases, with 15 bases remaining between them. This CDR3 is 14 amino acids long. Germline values: CDR1 SEHNR, CDR2 FQNEAQ (reference sequence). CDR3 bases: TGTGCCAGCAGTCAGGCTGGAGGCGCTCAGCCCCAGCATTTT. Its translation: CASSQAGGAQPQHF.

This clonotype has ten or more counts. V is TRBV7-8 and J is TRBJ1-1, with a tentative D call TRBD1 (5 bases). This CDR3 spans 14 amino acids. CDR1 SGHVS and CDR2 FQNEAQ come from the germline V gene. Trimming pared 8 bases from V and 6 bases from J, leaving 19 bases between. The CDR3 region is CASSDTPQSPEAFF. The CDR3 region has the DNA TGTGCCAGCTCGGACACCCCGCAGTCTCCTGAAGCTTTCTTT.

Only a few counts were recorded for this clonotype. The V and J genes are TRBV30 and TRBJ2-3; TRBD1 aligns across 10 bases. With V trimmed by 4 bases and J by 4 bases, 8 bases remained unmatched. The germline V gene has CDR1 GTSNPN and CDR2 SVGIG (reference sequence). The CDR3 has 15 amino acids. The CDR3 loop reads CAWTLGTGEADTQYF. The CDR3 DNA sequence: TGTGCCTGGACCCTCGGGACAGGGGAGGCAGATACGCAGTATTTT.

Ten or more counts support this clonotype. At one boundary the junction diverges from the germline segment, which might be a read error. The chain has TRBV28 and TRBJ2-1; D is uncertain. The CDR3 spans 12 residues. The germline gives CDR1 MDHEN, CDR2 SYDVKM. This chain's CDR3 is CASYSSNNEQFF. The CDR3 DNA sequence: TGTGCCAGCTATAGCTCCAACAATGAGCAGTTCTTC.

This clonotype has just a few counts. The chain combines TRBV20-1 with TRBJ2-7; a weak D match, TRBD1 (5 bases). The germline CDR1 and CDR2 sequences are DFQATT and SNEGSKA (reference sequence). Trimming removed 7 bases from V and 3 bases from J, with 10 bases in between. This CDR3 contains 11 residues. CDR3 bases: TGCAGTGGAAAAGGGGACTACGAGCAGTACTTC. Translated, it gives CSGKGDYEQYF.

V usage is TRBV3-1 and J usage is TRBJ2-3, with D maybe TRBD2 (6 bases). Germline V lookup: CDR1 LGHDT, CDR2 YNNKEL (reference sequence). CDR3 length: 20 amino acids. Trimming pared 0 bases from V and 2 bases from J, leaving 24 bases between. This CDR3 is CASSQDLSGPYGADTDTQYF. The CDR3, as DNA: TGTGCCAGCAGCCAAGATCTTAGCGGCCCTTACGGGGCCGACACAGATACGCAGTATTTT.

This clonotype has more than one count but fewer than ten. This may be a read error, as it is one base from a much larger clone. This sequence joins TRBV28 and TRBJ2-1; possibly TRBD1 for D (5 bases). The germline V gene has CDR1 MDHEN and CDR2 SYDVKM. The CDR3 length is 13 residues. The DNA of the CDR3 is TGTGCCGGCAGTTTCCCTCGACAGCGCCTACAGTTCTTC. Protein sequence: CAGSFPRQRLQFF.

This clonotype was detected only a few times. The rearrangement joins TRBV20-1 to TRBJ2-1, with D uncertain. The V gene lost 3 bases and the J gene lost 3 bases, with 6 bases spanning the gap. This CDR3 is built from 12 residues. Germline lookup yields CDR1 DFQATT and CDR2 SNEGSKA (reference sequence). CDR3 amino acids: CSASGDYNEQFF. CDR3 sequence (DNA): TGCAGTGCTAGCGGAGACTACAATGAGCAGTTCTTC.

The chain employs TRBV7-2 and TRBJ2-1; 10 bases are a match to TRBD1. The CDR3 sequence is 16 residues long. From germline, CDR1 is SGHTA and CDR2 FQGNSA. V shed 4 bases, J shed 10 bases, and the junction held 13 bases outside the gene matches. The CDR3 spells CASSWRTGGVRGEQFF. CDR3 coding DNA: TGTGCCAGCAGCTGGAGGACAGGGGGAGTGCGGGGAGAGCAGTTCTTC.

In the case of this clonotype: Being one base from a much bigger clone, this may be a read error. The chain joins TRBV24-1 to TRBJ2-3; tentative D call: TRBD2 (5 bases). Per germline, CDR1 KGHDR and CDR2 SFDVKD. V lost 5 bases to trimming and J lost 11 bases, with 16 bases between them. The CDR3 has 13 amino acids. CDR3 in amino acids: CATSGFLEGGQYF. For the CDR3, the DNA is TGTGCCACCAGTGGTTTTCTAGAAGGAGGGCAGTATTTT.

This chain links TRBV3-1 with TRBJ2-7, with D unresolved. This CDR3 comprises 12 residues. Germline V gives CDR1 LGHDT, CDR2 YNNKEL (reference sequence). V was pared by 6 bases and J by 7 bases, with 13 bases between. CDR3 region: CASRFLTGEQYF. The CDR3 DNA reads TGTGCCAGCAGGTTCTTAACGGGTGAGCAGTACTTC.

The chain joins TRBV29-1 to TRBJ1-6, with 8 bases matching TRBD1. The CDR3 spans 14 residues. CDR1 SQVTM and CDR2 ANQGSEA come from the germline V gene. V was pared by 4 bases and J by 6 bases, with 5 bases of the junction left unmatched. CDR3 amino acids: CSVAGGESNSPLHF. CDR3 sequence (DNA): TGCAGCGTTGCAGGGGGCGAGAGTAATTCACCCCTCCACTTT.

This clonotype has at least ten counts. V is TRBV9 and J is TRBJ1-2; TRBD1 matches 9 bases. CDR3 length equals 16 residues. CDR1 SGDLS and CDR2 YYNGEE come from the germline V gene. After removal of 4 bases from V and 4 bases from J, the junction contained 11 bases not matched to a gene. The CDR3 reads CASSSRGQGNLYGYTF. In DNA, the CDR3 is TGTGCCAGCAGCTCTCGTGGACAGGGGAACCTCTATGGCTACACCTTC.

The chain combines TRBV7-2 with TRBJ2-5, with D maybe TRBD2 (5 bases). The length of the CDR3 is 15 residues. Trimming took 0 bases from V and 5 from J, leaving 13 bases between them. The germline V gene has CDR1 SGHTA and CDR2 FQGNSA. CDR3 amino acids: CASSLAKASYETQYF. The CDR3 coding sequence is TGTGCCAGCAGCTTAGCGAAGGCTAGCTATGAGACCCAGTACTTC.

This clonotype showed up just a few times. V and J are TRBV28 and TRBJ2-3, with D possibly called TRBD1 or TRBD2 (6 bases each). This CDR3 comprises 15 residues. Germline values: CDR1 MDHEN, CDR2 SYDVKM. Trimming cost V 5 bases and J 4 bases, with 16 bases left between them. CDR3 nucleotide sequence: TGTGCCAGCAGTCTCAGGGGTGGGAGGCCAGATACGCAGTATTTT. It encodes CASSLRGGRPDTQYF.

The table lists this clonotype with a few counts. The chain has TRBV19 and TRBJ2-7; D may correspond to TRBD1 or TRBD2 (5 bases each). The germline V gene encodes CDR1 LNHDA and CDR2 SQIVND (reference sequence). The CDR3 extends over 13 amino acids. The V and J ends lost 9 bases and 0 bases respectively, with 12 bases between them. Here the CDR3 reads CASAAGTSYEQYF. The CDR3 DNA is TGTGCCAGCGCGGCAGGGACCTCCTACGAGCAGTACTTC.

CDR3 in amino acids: CASSLGTSGGGFYEQYF. The CDR3 nucleotides are TGTGCCAGCAGCCTCGGGACTAGCGGAGGGGGTTTTTACGAGCAGTACTTC. V usage is TRBV5-4 and J usage is TRBJ2-7, with 11 bases matching TRBD2. The CDR3 has 17 amino acids. V shed 4 bases, J shed 4 bases, and the junction held 13 bases outside the gene matches. CDR1 is SGHNT and CDR2 is YYREEE in the germline V gene (reference sequence).

This clonotype was seen a few times. The chain carries TRBV4-1 and TRBJ1-4, with no clear D. Trimming took 1 base from V and 2 from J, leaving 8 bases between them. This CDR3 contains 15 residues. Per the germline V gene, CDR1 is MGHRA and CDR2 is YSYEKL. For the CDR3, the DNA is TGCGCCAGCAGCCAAGCAATTGCGACTAATGAAAAACTGTTTTTT. Translation gives CASSQAIATNEKLFF.

Only a few counts were recorded for this clonotype. The chain employs TRBV24-1 and TRBJ2-1; tentative D call: TRBD2 (6 bases). Germline CDR1 is KGHDR and CDR2 is SFDVKD. CDR3 length: 16 residues. Between the trimmed V and J ends, which lost 5 bases and 0 bases, there was a span of 13 bases. CDR3 nucleotides: TGTGCCACCAGTGGGGCTAGCGTTAGCTCCTACAATGAGCAGTTCTTC. Encoded protein: CATSGASVSSYNEQFF.